These T cell receptor beta chains were read from a single sample in a study of Ad26.COV2.S vaccination and SARS-CoV-2 variants. Clones were sequenced by immunoSEQ multiplex PCR, and TCRdb holds only the in-frame ones, with some missing. The table lists more than 300,000 clones, about 86% of them singletons, with roughly 1.9% in the top ten. The specimen comprised peripheral blood, sampled in a trial of Ad26.COV2.S vaccine versus placebo. These receptors all come from a person between 18 and 60 years old who received the Ad26.COV2.S COVID-19 vaccine or a placebo. Each CDR3 is given with its conserved first and last residue. D genes are given only for firm matches. Size tells how often a clone was seen (once, few, many) or the class of an expanded clone, and some rows leave it out.

d_gene: TRBD1
abundance: once
j_gene: TRBJ2-7
v_gene: TRBV6-2/TRBV6-3
CDR3aa: CASSYGWGQGAGEQYF
CDR3nt: TGTGCCAGCAGTTACGGATGGGGACAGGGGGCCGGCGAGCAGTACTTC

d_gene: -
abundance: -
j_gene: TRBJ2-1
v_gene: TRBV6-2/TRBV6-3
CDR3aa: CASSYIGGSYNEQFF
CDR3nt: TGTGCCAGCAGTTACATAGGGGGCTCCTACAATGAGCAGTTCTTC

d_gene: -
abundance: -
j_gene: TRBJ2-4
v_gene: TRBV5-1
CDR3aa: CASSVGGPTNIQYF
CDR3nt: TGCGCCAGCAGCGTGGGGGGGCCGACAAACATTCAGTACTTC

d_gene: -
abundance: -
j_gene: TRBJ1-1
v_gene: TRBV5-6
CDR3aa: CASSLGRRAEAFF
CDR3nt: TGTGCCAGCAGCTTGGGAAGGAGGGCTGAAGCTTTCTTT

d_gene: -
abundance: once
j_gene: TRBJ2-3
v_gene: TRBV30
CDR3aa: CAWTRKDTQYF
CDR3nt: TGTGCCTGGACCCGTAAAGATACGCAGTATTTT

d_gene: TRBD1
abundance: -
j_gene: TRBJ1-2
v_gene: TRBV9
CDR3aa: CASSTPGQGGGYTF
CDR3nt: TGTGCCAGCAGTACACCGGGACAGGGCGGAGGCTACACCTTC

d_gene: TRBD1
abundance: -
j_gene: TRBJ1-1
v_gene: TRBV6-1
CDR3aa: CASSEAGRGRNTEAFF
CDR3nt: TGTGCCAGCAGTGAAGCGGGCAGGGGGCGTAACACTGAAGCTTTCTTT

d_gene: TRBD1
abundance: few
j_gene: TRBJ1-2
v_gene: TRBV6-2/TRBV6-3
CDR3aa: CASSYGQVGYTF
CDR3nt: TGTGCCAGCAGTTACGGACAGGTCGGCTACACCTTC

d_gene: TRBD2
abundance: -
j_gene: TRBJ2-7
v_gene: TRBV11-2
CDR3aa: CASSLNLWAGGREQYF
CDR3nt: TGTGCCAGCAGCTTAAATCTCTGGGCGGGGGGTCGCGAGCAGTACTTC

d_gene: TRBD1
abundance: -
j_gene: TRBJ1-1
v_gene: TRBV7-9
CDR3aa: CASSTGQGGAFF
CDR3nt: TGTGCCAGCAGCACGGGACAGGGGGGAGCTTTCTTT

d_gene: TRBD1
abundance: -
j_gene: TRBJ1-2
v_gene: TRBV2
CDR3aa: CASNPTGGPTYTF
CDR3nt: TGTGCCAGCAACCCGACAGGGGGCCCGACCTACACCTTC

d_gene: -
abundance: -
j_gene: TRBJ1-2
v_gene: TRBV3-1/TRBV3-2
CDR3aa: CASSQVEGYTF
CDR3nt: TGTGCCAGCAGCCAGGTTGAGGGCTACACCTTC

d_gene: -
abundance: -
j_gene: TRBJ1-2
v_gene: TRBV18
CDR3aa: CASSPQTGNYGYTF
CDR3nt: TGTGCCAGCTCACCACAAACAGGGAACTATGGCTACACCTTC

d_gene: -
abundance: -
j_gene: TRBJ2-1
v_gene: TRBV24-1
CDR3aa: CATFGGAQWDEQFF
CDR3nt: TGTGCCACCTTTGGAGGGGCCCAGTGGGATGAGCAGTTCTTC

d_gene: TRBD1
abundance: -
j_gene: TRBJ1-1
v_gene: TRBV19
CDR3aa: CASNRQGARTEAFF
CDR3nt: TGTGCCAGTAACCGACAGGGGGCGCGCACTGAAGCTTTCTTT